The 17 T cell receptor beta chains below were found in one sample sequenced in a study of type 1 regulatory T cells. TCRdb fed the reads into MiXCR, producing one record per CDR3 protein. The sample yields around 65,000 distinct CDR3 sequences, approximately 47% seen once. The antigens of these receptors remain unknown. Sequences were obtained from cultured non-Tr1 T cells, either the whole culture or a sorted T cell fraction (not recorded which). The source is a human donor in good health.

This chain joins TRBV5-4 and TRBJ2-3, with 9 bases identical to TRBD1. Trimming removed 4 bases from V and 2 bases from J; junction bases left unmatched: 5. There are 15 residues in the CDR3. Germline CDR1 reads SGHNT; CDR2 reads YYREEE (reference sequence). The CDR3 DNA reads as TGTGCCAGCAGCGCAGGGGACAGGGCCACAGATACGCAGTATTTT. Protein product: CASSAGDRATDTQYF. Combining the CDR3 with reference TRBV5-4 and TRBJ2-3 gives the whole variable domain ETGVTQSPTHLIKTRGQQVTLRCSSQSGHNTVSWYQQALGQGPQFIFQYYREEENGRGNFPPRFSGLQFPNYSSELNVNALELDDSALYLCASSAGDRATDTQYFGPGTRLTVL.

V usage is TRBV27 and J usage is TRBJ1-2; 9 bases are shared with TRBD1. The CDR3 is 15 residues long. V shed 5 bases, J shed 3 bases, and the junction held 7 bases outside the gene matches. From germline, CDR1 is MNHEY and CDR2 SMNVEV (reference sequence). This CDR3 is CASSPLQGADYGYTF. In nucleotides, the CDR3 is TGTGCCAGCAGTCCATTACAGGGGGCCGACTATGGCTACACCTTC.

This clonotype was found a few times. The chain uses TRBV7-9 and TRBJ1-4; D is uncertain. The CDR3 runs to 13 residues. V dropped 6 bases and J dropped 4 bases, with 9 bases sitting between them. Germline lookup yields CDR1 SEHNR and CDR2 FQNEAQ (reference sequence). The CDR3 protein is CASRRSDNEKLFF. CDR3 in DNA: TGTGCCAGCAGGCGGTCGGATAATGAAAAACTGTTTTTT. Using reference TRBV7-9 and TRBJ1-4 for the parts outside the CDR3, the full variable domain is DTGVSQNPRHKITKRGQNVTFRCDPISEHNRLYWYRQTLGQGPEFLTYFQNEAQLEKSRLLSDRFSAERPKGSFSTLEIQRTEQGDSAMYLCASRRSDNEKLFFGSGTQLSVL.

The chain employs TRBV18 and TRBJ2-7; the match to TRBD2 covers 8 bases. The CDR3 has 16 amino acids. Germline V gives CDR1 KGHSH, CDR2 LQKENI. Trimming cost V 2 bases and J 2 bases; bases outside gene matches: 8. For the CDR3, the DNA is TGTGCCAGCTCACCATTTAGCGCGGGGGGAGCCTACGAGCAGTACTTC. Translating gives CASSPFSAGGAYEQYF.

The gene calls are TRBV20-1 and TRBJ2-7; D gene uncertain. The CDR3 contains 14 residues. In germline, CDR1 is DFQATT, CDR2 SNEGSKA (reference sequence). The ends were cut back, 6 bases at V and 3 bases at J, with 18 bases in the middle. CDR3: CSAEDTSRSYEQYF. CDR3 bases: TGCAGTGCGGAAGACACTTCTCGTAGCTACGAGCAGTACTTC.

This clonotype has only one observation. This chain links TRBV7-2 with TRBJ1-6, with D possibly being TRBD1 (6 bases). Per the germline V gene, CDR1 is SGHTA and CDR2 is FQGNSA. Trimming removed 1 base at V and 4 bases at J, with 20 bases between. The CDR3 consists of 19 residues. The CDR3 reads CASSLETGYRDLYNSPLHF. CDR3 DNA: TGTGCCAGCAGCTTAGAGACGGGATACAGGGACCTATATAATTCACCCCTCCACTTT.

The genes are TRBV11-2 and TRBJ2-7, with D hard to call. Trimming shortened V by 1 base and J by 2 bases, and 9 bases separated the two germline ends. The CDR3 is made up of 14 amino acids. Germline CDR1 and CDR2: SGHAT and FQNNGV. CDR3 DNA: TGTGCCAGCAGCTTAGCAACAGCTACCTACGAGCAGTACTTC. Protein sequence: CASSLATATYEQYF.

This clonotype has only a few counts. The chain couples TRBV7-2 to TRBJ2-2, with 11 bases matching TRBD2. This CDR3 spans 19 amino acids. V lost 1 base, J lost 6 bases, and 13 bases stayed unmatched. In germline, CDR1 is SGHTA, CDR2 FQGNSA. CDR3 protein: CASSLGTSGQTGYAGELFF. In DNA, the CDR3 is TGTGCCAGCAGCTTAGGGACTAGCGGGCAAACAGGGTACGCCGGGGAGCTGTTTTTT. The variable domain in full, completed from reference TRBV7-2 and TRBJ2-2, reads GAGVSQSPSNKVTEKGKDVELRCDPISGHTALYWYRQSLGQGLEFLIYFQGNSAPDKSGLPSDRFSAERTGGSVSTLTIQRTQQEDSAVYLCASSLGTSGQTGYAGELFFGEGSRLTVL.

The CDR3 coding sequence is TGTGCCAGCAGCTTGGTCGGGAATGGTGAAAAACTGTTTTTT. It encodes CASSLVGNGEKLFF. This sequence joins TRBV5-6 and TRBJ1-4; no definite D call. V gave up 0 bases and J gave up 7 bases, with 10 bases separating them. Germline lookup yields CDR1 SGHDT and CDR2 YYEEEE. This CDR3 comprises 14 residues.

The chain joins TRBV7-8 to TRBJ2-1, with TRBD2 matching 8 bases. CDR3 length equals 14 residues. CDR1 and CDR2 from the germline V gene are SGHVS and FQNEAQ. V gave up 3 bases and J gave up 7 bases; unmatched junction bases: 5. As DNA, the CDR3 is TGTGCCAGCAGCTTCGGCGGGGGGTCGAATGAGCAGTTCTTC. It is translated as CASSFGGGSNEQFF.

This rearrangement joins TRBV21-1 to TRBJ2-7; the table assigns TRBD2, which was not confirmed against the DNA. TRBV21-1 is classified as a pseudogene. This CDR3 is 15 amino acids long. The CDR3: CASSKAGPRSYKQYF. The CDR3 nucleotides read TGTGCCAGCAGCAAAGCTGGCCCTCGCTCCTACAAGCAGTACTTC.

V is TRBV20-1 and J is TRBJ1-2; the D is unclear. Germline values: CDR1 DFQATT, CDR2 SNEGSKA (reference sequence). CDR3 size: 10 residues. V shed 4 bases and J shed 6 bases, with 6 bases lying between them. CDR3 sequence: CSANVHGYTF. In DNA, the CDR3 is TGCAGTGCTAATGTACATGGCTACACCTTC.

The chain uses TRBV3-1 and TRBJ1-2; D gene ambiguous. The CDR3 is 17 residues long. The V end lost 2 bases, the J end lost 0 bases, and 16 bases lay between the germline ends. Per germline, CDR1 LGHDT and CDR2 YNNKEL (reference sequence). CDR3 DNA sequence: TGTGCCAGCAGCCAAAGCTCCCTGGCCGGTTCTAACTATGGCTACACCTTC. As protein: CASSQSSLAGSNYGYTF.

This clonotype was picked up many times. V gene TRBV4-1 combines with J gene TRBJ2-7, with 8 bases fitting TRBD2. The length of the CDR3 is 14 residues. Germline V gene data show CDR1 as MGHRA and CDR2 as YSYEKL. V was pared by 1 base and J by 6 bases, with 5 bases of the junction left unmatched. CDR3 coding DNA: TGCGCCAGCAGCCAAGTCGGGACTAGTGGCGAGCAGTACTTC. Protein product: CASSQVGTSGEQYF.

The chain links TRBV18 to TRBJ2-3; no definite D call. The CDR3 has 13 residues. CDR1 KGHSH and CDR2 LQKENI come from the germline V gene. V was shortened by 6 bases and J by 3 bases, with 10 bases between the two germline ends. DNA of the CDR3: TGTGCCAGCTCGCCCCCCACGACAGATACGCAGTATTTT. Amino acids: CASSPPTTDTQYF.

The chain links TRBV18 to TRBJ1-4; D is ambiguous. Per germline, CDR1 KGHSH and CDR2 LQKENI. The CDR3 spans 14 residues. The V end lost 3 bases, the J end lost 0 bases, and 5 bases lay between the germline ends. The CDR3 DNA reads as TGTGCCAGCTCACCTTATGCAACTAATGAAAAACTGTTTTTT. Encoded protein: CASSPYATNEKLFF.

The V and J genes are TRBV7-2 and TRBJ1-2, with TRBD1 matching 10 bases. Germline V CDR1 and CDR2: SGHTA, FQGNSA. V was pared by 4 bases and J by 8 bases, with 10 bases of the junction left unmatched. This CDR3 is 15 amino acids long. As DNA, the CDR3 is TGTGCCAGCAGCTCCCAAATAGGACAGGGGGTCGGCTACACCTTC. It specifies CASSSQIGQGVGYTF.